The source of this TCR beta chain is a study of blood T cells in healthy people across ages. This clonotype was observed a few times. Its antigen is not identified. A J-beta primer mix and a sample-barcoded 5' primer were used in a second PCR of roughly 6 to 11 cycles. TCRdb itself ran the 5' RACE reads through MiXCR, one entry per CDR3 protein. The profile shows about 630,000 distinct CDR3 sequences, 20% to 25% of them singletons. Trimming stripped 10 bases from V and 4 bases from J, with 16 bases between. The CDR3 runs to 14 residues. Germline V lookup: CDR1 SNHLY, CDR2 FYNNEI. Per sample, no less than 6 micrograms of total RNA were extracted. The study's findings and limits: Roughly linearly, TCR beta diversity per million T cells fell as age increased. A strong correlation was found between TCR beta diversity and the percentage of naive T cells.

V and J are TRBV2 and TRBJ1-4, with TRBD1 as a possible D gene (5 bases). The sample was blood. The sequence derives from a man between 65 and 79 years old in good health. CDR3: CATAPGIHNEKLFF. The CDR3 nucleotides read TGTGCCACCGCCCCAGGGATACATAATGAAAAACTGTTTTTT.